The rows below give T cell receptor beta chains drawn from one sample of a study of control samples from healthy donors and cancer patients. Clones were read by immunoSEQ multiplex PCR, and TCRdb kept only the in-frame ones, dropping some. The sample consists of approximately 140,000 clones, 90% to 95% of them appearing once. The sequenced sample was blood. The receptors come from a man aged 35 to 55 in good health. Each CDR3 is given with its conserved first and last residue. The D gene is left open where the match is weak.

j_gene: TRBJ1-5; d_gene: -; v_gene: TRBV6-5; len: 16; CDR3aa: CASSLYQGSGNQPQHF; CDR3nt: TGTGCCAGCAGTTTGTATCAGGGGTCGGGCAATCAGCCCCAGCATTTT
j_gene: TRBJ1-5; d_gene: -; v_gene: TRBV30; len: 13; CDR3aa: CAWSEGGSQPQHF; CDR3nt: TGTGCCTGGAGTGAAGGGGGGTCTCAGCCCCAGCATTTT
j_gene: TRBJ2-2; d_gene: TRBD1; v_gene: TRBV6-5; len: 15; CDR3aa: CASRLDRGHTGELFF; CDR3nt: TGTGCCAGCAGACTCGACAGGGGGCACACCGGGGAGCTGTTTTTT
j_gene: TRBJ1-1; d_gene: -; v_gene: TRBV5-4; len: 15; CDR3aa: CASSLGSGGNTEAFF; CDR3nt: TGTGCCAGCAGCTTGGGTTCTGGGGGGAACACTGAAGCTTTCTTT
j_gene: TRBJ1-2; d_gene: -; v_gene: TRBV7-9; len: 16; CDR3aa: CASSPRDNVISYGYTF; CDR3nt: TGTGCCAGCAGCCCCCGAGACAACGTGATTTCCTATGGCTACACCTTC
j_gene: TRBJ1-3; d_gene: -; v_gene: TRBV15; len: 13; CDR3aa: CATSRSGGNTIYF; CDR3nt: TGTGCCACCAGCAGGTCGGGAGGAAACACCATATATTTT
j_gene: TRBJ1-1; d_gene: -; v_gene: TRBV5-1; len: 11; CDR3aa: CASSLVGEAFF; CDR3nt: TGCGCCAGCAGCTTGGTTGGTGAAGCTTTCTTT
j_gene: TRBJ1-1; d_gene: -; v_gene: TRBV10-1; len: 13; CDR3aa: CASKGPGRTEAFF; CDR3nt: TGCGCCAGCAAGGGACCGGGCCGCACTGAAGCTTTCTTT
j_gene: TRBJ2-1; d_gene: TRBD2; v_gene: TRBV3-1/TRBV3-2; len: 21; CDR3aa: CASSPNGGSGSSRGSYNEQFF; CDR3nt: TGTGCCAGCAGCCCTAACGGGGGTAGCGGGAGTTCACGAGGCTCCTACAATGAGCAGTTCTTC
j_gene: TRBJ2-7; d_gene: TRBD2; v_gene: TRBV27; len: 18; CDR3aa: CASSLSPPLAGTRYEQYF; CDR3nt: TGTGCCAGCAGTTTAAGCCCCCCACTAGCGGGAACGCGCTACGAGCAGTACTTC
j_gene: TRBJ1-3; d_gene: -; v_gene: TRBV11-2; len: 15; CDR3aa: CASSLGGGSGNTIYF; CDR3nt: TGTGCCAGCAGCTTAGGAGGGGGCTCTGGAAACACCATATATTTT
j_gene: TRBJ2-1; d_gene: -; v_gene: TRBV19; len: 16; CDR3aa: CASTRFQTAPYNEQFF; CDR3nt: TGTGCCAGTACCAGATTCCAAACGGCCCCATACAATGAGCAGTTCTTC